This TCR beta chain was captured by sequencing in a study of human T cells and chemical hapten exposure. From the RACE reads, TCRdb called clonotypes with MiXCR, one entry per CDR3 protein. The sample contains 95,000 to 150,000 distinct CDR3 sequences, about 13% of which appear only once. Documented time point: pre-sensitization, week 0. The treatment: therapeutic diphenylcyclopropenone sensitization with weekly scalp DPC. This clonotype came up many times. This CDR3 spans 15 amino acids. Germline loops: CDR1 SEHNR, CDR2 FQNEAQ (reference sequence). V gave up 5 bases and J gave up 1 base; unmatched junction bases: 6.

The chain joins TRBV7-9 to TRBJ2-7; 9 positions match TRBD1. This sequence originates from a woman under 30 with alopecia areata. Some clones in this sample may be carry-over from other donors' samples. Material: whole blood, obtained in connection with sensitization to the hapten diphenylcyclopropenone (DPC). The CDR3 DNA reads as TGTGCCAGCAGCCAGGGACAGGGTACTTCCTACGAGCAGTACTTC. This encodes CASSQGQGTSYEQYF.